A selection of T cell receptor beta chains follows, all from one sample in a study of a mutant IDH1 vaccine in newly diagnosed glioma. What these receptors recognize is not known. Generated by immunoSEQ multiplex PCR, the TCRdb table keeps only in-frame clones and is missing some. The table records 58,000 or so clones, 70% to 90% of them present only once. The sequenced sample was PBMCs, obtained from a glioma patient whose treatment included an IDH1 peptide vaccine. These TCRs come from a man aged 35 to 55 with glioma. Both conserved end residues are part of each CDR3. Each record gives: J gene, V gene, CDR3 protein.

J: TRBJ2-5
V: TRBV29-1
CDR3: CSTRAGGGAQETQYF

J: TRBJ2-1
V: TRBV7-2
CDR3: CASSLGPSSYNEQFF

J: TRBJ2-7
V: TRBV7-2
CDR3: CASSPRTSGGYEQYF

J: TRBJ1-1
V: TRBV2
CDR3: CARDRNTEAFF

J: TRBJ2-7
V: TRBV5-4
CDR3: CASSPGTSGRQGGEQYF

J: TRBJ2-6
V: TRBV6-4
CDR3: CASSPSGRAGANVLTF

J: TRBJ1-2
V: TRBV19
CDR3: CASSSGSTNYGYTF

J: TRBJ2-3
V: TRBV7-2
CDR3: CASSFRTGTTDTQYF

J: TRBJ1-2
V: TRBV28
CDR3: CASSPNGQGLGGYTF

J: TRBJ1-4
V: TRBV5-4
CDR3: CASSRQGAVEKLFF

J: TRBJ1-5
V: TRBV19
CDR3: CASGPGQHNQPQHF

J: TRBJ1-5
V: TRBV27
CDR3: CASSLLGQPQHF

J: TRBJ2-7
V: TRBV2
CDR3: CASRGGPYEQYF

J: TRBJ2-5
V: TRBV18
CDR3: CASSPPVQETQYF

J: TRBJ2-7
V: TRBV5-1
CDR3: CASSLGPALLLSGRDSYEQYF

J: TRBJ1-4
V: TRBV5-6
CDR3: CASSFGTGGPEKLFF

J: TRBJ2-7
V: TRBV2
CDR3: CASSTFAGRYEQYF

J: TRBJ2-7
V: TRBV9
CDR3: CASSVASPAGGTYEQYF

J: TRBJ2-1
V: TRBV25-1
CDR3: CASSARLAGGYNEQFF

J: TRBJ2-3
V: TRBV10-3
CDR3: CAISGGLQDTQYF

J: TRBJ1-4
V: TRBV6-5
CDR3: CASAWDWGEKLFF

J: TRBJ2-3
V: TRBV6-5
CDR3: CASSYSGAGSDTQYF

J: TRBJ1-2
V: TRBV5-1
CDR3: CASSFGDRNYGYTF

J: TRBJ2-7
V: TRBV5-4
CDR3: CASGWGDYEQYF

J: TRBJ1-1
V: TRBV19
CDR3: CASSIRGNTEAFF

J: TRBJ2-1
V: TRBV10-3
CDR3: CAISESLLKQGWHEQFF

J: TRBJ2-1
V: TRBV14
CDR3: CASSFTSLEQFF

J: TRBJ2-7
V: TRBV7-8
CDR3: CASSLIRTYEQYF

J: TRBJ2-7
V: TRBV19
CDR3: CASRVAGEVSYEQYF

J: TRBJ2-2
V: TRBV6-6
CDR3: CASSYGPENTGELFF

J: TRBJ2-7
V: TRBV10-2
CDR3: CASSALSNEQYF

J: TRBJ2-5
V: TRBV21-1
CDR3: CASVGQRGQETQYF

J: TRBJ2-7
V: TRBV6-1
CDR3: CASRGVQGGVYEQYF

J: TRBJ1-1
V: TRBV6-5
CDR3: CATKGGADTEAFF

J: TRBJ1-4
V: TRBV6-5
CDR3: CASAGTSSEKLFF

J: TRBJ2-3
V: TRBV10-3
CDR3: CAISADGPLSDTQYF

J: TRBJ1-5
V: TRBV2
CDR3: CASDVGGVNQPQHF

J: TRBJ2-5
V: TRBV6-5
CDR3: CASSYSPDRAETQYF

J: TRBJ1-1
V: TRBV6-5
CDR3: CASGQWSEAFF

J: TRBJ2-7
V: TRBV4-1
CDR3: CASSQASLGFSYEQYF

J: TRBJ2-4
V: TRBV19
CDR3: CASSRGGGASGSNIQYF

J: TRBJ2-5
V: TRBV18
CDR3: CASSPGRETQYF

J: TRBJ2-7
V: TRBV19
CDR3: CASDDSGSRNEQYF

J: TRBJ1-1
V: TRBV7-2
CDR3: CASSLRVLNTEAFF

J: TRBJ2-7
V: TRBV6-6
CDR3: CASSNLLRDTLYEQYF

J: TRBJ2-7
V: TRBV27
CDR3: CASSLPKAGAHEQYF

J: TRBJ1-1
V: TRBV5-1
CDR3: CASSLRNTEAFF

J: TRBJ2-1
V: TRBV5-1
CDR3: CASSLDSTNYNEQFF